This record concerns one T cell receptor (beta chain) sequence. Its matching antigen is unknown. This sample includes further DNA sequences coding for the same CDR3. This sample stems from a study of T cell responses to AZD1222 COVID-19 vaccine. General observations from the study: After the peak T cell response, and only then, were repertoires sampled. Clonal diversity may have been underestimated, and the donors were mostly white British, with more females than males. Compared with day 0, the breadth and depth of the Spike-specific TCR repertoire rose significantly after two doses of AZD1222.

Trimming took off 2 bases at V and 1 base at J, with 9 bases between the two ends. This CDR3 is built from 14 residues. Germline loops: CDR1 SGHRS, CDR2 YFSETQ. Clones were sequenced by immunoSEQ multiplex PCR, and TCRdb holds only the in-frame ones, with some missing. Of 150,000 to 200,000 clones listed, 85% to 90% were seen once; the top ten hold under 7.5%. The specimen comprised peripheral blood, sampled on day 0 of AZD1222 vaccination. The source is an adult in good health. This sequence joins TRBV5-1 and TRBJ1-1; D remains unclear. CDR3: CASSLLTENTEAFF. The CDR3 bases are TGCGCCAGCAGCTTACTTACAGAGAACACTGAAGCTTTCTTT. The full variable domain, its missing parts supplied by reference TRBV5-1 and TRBJ1-1, is KAGVTQTPRYLIKTRGQQVTLSCSPISGHRSVSWYQQTPGQGLQFLFEYFSETQRNKGNFPGRFSGRQFSNSRSEMNVSTLELGDSALYLCASSLLTENTEAFFGQGTRLTVV.